This is a list of T cell receptor beta chains from one sample in a study of early T cells in non-severe SARS-CoV-2 infection. TCRdb ran MiXCR on the 5' RACE reads and lists one entry per CDR3 protein. The sample consists of 35,000 to 45,000 distinct CDR3 sequences, approximately 6.5% of them appearing once. This specimen consisted of whole blood, obtained at baseline. These TCRs come from an adult who was a healthcare worker with PCR-confirmed SARS-CoV-2 infection or an uninfected control (not recorded which). CDR3s include the opening cysteine and the closing phenylalanine or tryptophan. Each record gives: clone size, V gene, D gene, J gene, CDR3 DNA, CDR3 protein. The D gene is left open where the match is weak. Clone sizes are given selectively: once, few, many, or a class where the clone is expanded.

clone size: many
V gene: TRBV7-6
D gene: NA
J gene: TRBJ1-2
CDR3 DNA: TGTGCCAGCAGCCCCCTACCAGGGAACGACTATGGCTACACCTTC
CDR3 protein: CASSPLPGNDYGYTF

clone size: few
V gene: TRBV20-1
D gene: NA
J gene: TRBJ1-1
CDR3 DNA: TGCAGTGCTTACGACAGTTTAGGGGCTGAAGCTTTCTTT
CDR3 protein: CSAYDSLGAEAFF

clone size: NA
V gene: TRBV6-2/TRBV6-3
D gene: NA
J gene: TRBJ2-3
CDR3 DNA: TGTGCCAGCAGAGAAACGGGGAACACAGATACGCAGTATTTT
CDR3 protein: CASRETGNTDTQYF

clone size: many
V gene: TRBV28
D gene: NA
J gene: TRBJ1-2
CDR3 DNA: TGTGCCACGGGGGGCGGCAGGAACTATGGCTACACCTTC
CDR3 protein: CATGGGRNYGYTF

clone size: medium-sized
V gene: TRBV29-1
D gene: TRBD2
J gene: TRBJ2-1
CDR3 DNA: TGCAGCGTATGGACTAGCGGGGGTTACAATGAGCAGTTCTTC
CDR3 protein: CSVWTSGGYNEQFF

clone size: many
V gene: TRBV2
D gene: TRBD1
J gene: TRBJ2-5
CDR3 DNA: TGTGCCAGCAGTTCGGACAGGGTTGGGACCCAGTACTTC
CDR3 protein: CASSSDRVGTQYF

clone size: many
V gene: TRBV7-2
D gene: NA
J gene: TRBJ2-1
CDR3 DNA: TGTGCCAGCAGCTTGACGGGGGCTACCTACAATGAGCAGTTCTTC
CDR3 protein: CASSLTGATYNEQFF

clone size: few
V gene: TRBV5-1
D gene: NA
J gene: TRBJ2-3
CDR3 DNA: TGCGCCACCAATGGGGGCGGGGTAGCAGATACGCAGTATTTT
CDR3 protein: CATNGGGVADTQYF

clone size: many
V gene: TRBV4-3
D gene: NA
J gene: TRBJ1-1
CDR3 DNA: TGCGCCAGCAGCCAAACAACAGCGATCTCTGAAGCTTTCTTT
CDR3 protein: CASSQTTAISEAFF

clone size: many
V gene: TRBV11-2
D gene: NA
J gene: TRBJ1-5
CDR3 DNA: TGTGCCAGCAGCTTAGGTTCCGGGGAACAGCCCCAGCATTTT
CDR3 protein: CASSLGSGEQPQHF

clone size: few
V gene: TRBV4-1
D gene: NA
J gene: TRBJ2-5
CDR3 DNA: TGCGCCAGCAGCCAACCCGGGACCCGATTGACCCAGTACTTC
CDR3 protein: CASSQPGTRLTQYF

clone size: NA
V gene: TRBV7-2
D gene: NA
J gene: TRBJ2-3
CDR3 DNA: TGTGCCAGCAGCTTAGCGTGGGGATCCACAGATACGCAGTATTTT
CDR3 protein: CASSLAWGSTDTQYF

clone size: many
V gene: TRBV6-2/TRBV6-3
D gene: NA
J gene: TRBJ2-3
CDR3 DNA: TGTGCCAGCAGTTACTTCCCTGATACGCAGTATTTT
CDR3 protein: CASSYFPDTQYF

clone size: once
V gene: TRBV25-1
D gene: NA
J gene: TRBJ1-1
CDR3 DNA: TGTGCCACCGGACAGTCGGGTACGGCTTTCTTT
CDR3 protein: CATGQSGTAFF

clone size: few
V gene: TRBV6-5
D gene: TRBD2
J gene: TRBJ2-3
CDR3 DNA: TGTGCCAGCACCTTAGCGGGAGGGGCAGATACGCAGTATTTT
CDR3 protein: CASTLAGGADTQYF

clone size: many
V gene: TRBV7-8
D gene: TRBD1
J gene: TRBJ2-5
CDR3 DNA: TGTGCCAGCAGCGGGGGTAGGGGGCCATCTCCCTTGCTTGGGGAGACCCAGTACTTC
CDR3 protein: CASSGGRGPSPLLGETQYF

clone size: few
V gene: TRBV20-1
D gene: NA
J gene: TRBJ2-7
CDR3 DNA: TGCAGTGCTCCATCCAGGGCGACCCACGAGCAGTACTTC
CDR3 protein: CSAPSRATHEQYF

clone size: NA
V gene: TRBV9
D gene: NA
J gene: TRBJ1-2
CDR3 DNA: TGTGCCAGCAGCAACCCAGGGAACTATGGCTACACCTTC
CDR3 protein: CASSNPGNYGYTF

clone size: many
V gene: TRBV20-1
D gene: NA
J gene: TRBJ1-2
CDR3 DNA: TGCAGTTCCCAAAAGGGCCGGGATAACTATGGCTACACCTTC
CDR3 protein: CSSQKGRDNYGYTF

clone size: many
V gene: TRBV12-3/TRBV12-4
D gene: NA
J gene: TRBJ2-1
CDR3 DNA: TGTGCCAGCAGTCGAGACGCGAGGGATGAGCAGTTCTTC
CDR3 protein: CASSRDARDEQFF

clone size: NA
V gene: TRBV4-2
D gene: TRBD2
J gene: TRBJ2-1
CDR3 DNA: TGTGCCAGCAGCCAAGAATCTAGCGGAGGCCTTTTTTGGCCCTTCAATGAGCAGTTCTTC
CDR3 protein: CASSQESSGGLFWPFNEQFF

clone size: few
V gene: TRBV29-1
D gene: TRBD1
J gene: TRBJ2-7
CDR3 DNA: TGCAGCGCACCCGCCCCGACAGGGAACGAGCAGTACTTC
CDR3 protein: CSAPAPTGNEQYF

clone size: few
V gene: TRBV24-1
D gene: TRBD1
J gene: TRBJ2-2
CDR3 DNA: TGTGCCACCAGTGATTTGGTGGGACAGGGTACCGGGGAGCTGTTTTTT
CDR3 protein: CATSDLVGQGTGELFF

clone size: many
V gene: TRBV6-2/TRBV6-3
D gene: NA
J gene: TRBJ2-7
CDR3 DNA: TGTGCCAGCAGTCACTACGAGCAGTACTTC
CDR3 protein: CASSHYEQYF

clone size: many
V gene: TRBV5-5
D gene: TRBD1
J gene: TRBJ2-1
CDR3 DNA: TGTGCCAGCAGCTTTGTAGGCTTGGGACAGTACAATGAGCAGTTCTTC
CDR3 protein: CASSFVGLGQYNEQFF

clone size: NA
V gene: TRBV7-9
D gene: TRBD2
J gene: TRBJ2-2
CDR3 DNA: TGTGCCAGCAGCAACGGACTAGCGGGAGTCTTAGCCGGGGAGCTGTTTTTT
CDR3 protein: CASSNGLAGVLAGELFF

clone size: many
V gene: TRBV20-1
D gene: NA
J gene: TRBJ2-5
CDR3 DNA: TGCAGTGTTGGAAAGGGGATGCCGGACCAAGAGACCCAGTACTTC
CDR3 protein: CSVGKGMPDQETQYF

clone size: NA
V gene: TRBV28
D gene: NA
J gene: TRBJ2-1
CDR3 DNA: TGTGCCAGCAGTTACGCCCAGGATAAGCAGTTCTTC
CDR3 protein: CASSYAQDKQFF

clone size: few
V gene: TRBV9
D gene: NA
J gene: TRBJ2-1
CDR3 DNA: TGTGCCAGCAGTCCCAGTGTCTCCTACAATGAGCAGTTCTTC
CDR3 protein: CASSPSVSYNEQFF

clone size: many
V gene: TRBV6-1
D gene: TRBD1
J gene: TRBJ1-2
CDR3 DNA: TGTGCCAGCACCCATCCCGGGACAGGGTTCGGGGACTATGGCTACACCTTC
CDR3 protein: CASTHPGTGFGDYGYTF

clone size: NA
V gene: TRBV6-1
D gene: NA
J gene: TRBJ2-7
CDR3 DNA: TGTGCCAGCAGTGAAGCTGCAGCAGACTACTCCTACGAGCAGTACTTC
CDR3 protein: CASSEAAADYSYEQYF